This passage covers 27 T cell receptor beta chains from one sample sequenced in a study of T cell repertoires in cytomegalovirus infection. TCRdb re-called the reads with MiXCR, one entry per CDR3 protein. This sample has 250,000 to 300,000 distinct CDR3 sequences, with over 20% found just once. The sequencing input was PBMCs. These receptor sequences come from a human donor in good health (CMV status not recorded). Some clones in this sample may be carry-over from other donors' samples.

This clonotype was counted ten times or more. The chain is built from TRBV7-2 and TRBJ1-2; 10 positions agree with TRBD1. Germline V lookup: CDR1 SGHTA, CDR2 FQGNSA. J gave up 6 bases and V 8 bases, and 6 bases lay outside the gene matches. The CDR3 is made up of 13 amino acids. In DNA, the CDR3 is TGTGCCAGCGGCGCCGGGACAGGGGATGGCTACACCTTC. Protein product: CASGAGTGDGYTF.

This clonotype has a count of ten or more. The chain uses TRBV6-1 and TRBJ2-1; 7 bases line up with TRBD2. The junction had 9 bases not matched to a gene; V was cut back by 6 bases and J by 7 bases. This CDR3 contains 14 residues. Germline V CDR1 and CDR2: MNHNS, SASEGT. Here the CDR3 reads CASRELALENEQFF. DNA of the CDR3: TGTGCCAGCAGGGAACTAGCGTTAGAGAATGAGCAGTTCTTC.

The genes are TRBV20-1 and TRBJ2-1, with a possible D match to TRBD2 (7 bases). Germline CDR1 is DFQATT and CDR2 is SNEGSKA (reference sequence). Trimming took off 6 bases at V and 4 bases at J, with 16 bases between the two ends. The CDR3 sequence is 14 residues long. CDR3: CSAPEGGLYNEQFF. Written as DNA, the CDR3 is TGCAGTGCCCCGGAGGGGGGGCTATACAATGAGCAGTTCTTC.

The chain uses TRBV7-9 and TRBJ2-1; 9 bases are shared with TRBD1. Germline V gene data show CDR1 as SEHNR and CDR2 as FQNEAQ (reference sequence). The CDR3 is 14 amino acids. J gave up 5 bases and V 6 bases, and 5 bases lay outside the gene matches. The CDR3 DNA sequence: TGTGCCAGCAGAGGACAGGGGTCGGACAATGAGCAGTTCTTC. Encoded protein: CASRGQGSDNEQFF.

This chain connects TRBV7-6 to TRBJ2-7; D ambiguous. The ends were cut back, 5 bases at V and 9 bases at J, with 17 bases in the middle. The germline CDR1 and CDR2 sequences are SGHVS and FNYEAQ. The CDR3 runs 13 residues. The CDR3 DNA is TGTGCCAGCAGCCCCAGTGTTATAGAACGGCAGTACTTC. Encoded protein: CASSPSVIERQYF.

This clonotype was found many times. The gene calls are TRBV4-1 and TRBJ1-6; 7 bases fit TRBD1. The V and J ends lost 3 bases and 5 bases, in that order; junction bases with no gene match: 16. Germline V gene sequence: CDR1 MGHRA, CDR2 YSYEKL. The length of the CDR3 is 19 residues. Here the CDR3 DNA reads TGCGCCAGCAGCCAGGTAGCACCGGGACAGCTTGCAAATAATTCACCCCTCCACTTT. Its translation is CASSQVAPGQLANNSPLHF.

This clonotype occurred many times. The chain combines TRBV7-2 with TRBJ2-6; 10 nucleotides agree with TRBD1. The CDR3 runs 19 residues. J lost 0 bases, V lost 5 bases, and 10 bases had no gene match. CDR1 SGHTA and CDR2 FQGNSA come from the germline V gene. Here the CDR3 reads CASSPRPGQGSSGANVLTF. CDR3 DNA: TGTGCCAGCAGCCCGAGACCGGGACAGGGGTCCTCTGGGGCCAACGTCCTGACTTTC.

This chain uses TRBV19 with TRBJ1-2, with 9 positions matching TRBD1. Germline loops: CDR1 LNHDA, CDR2 SQIVND (reference sequence). Trimming took 8 bases from V and 8 from J; bases not matched to a gene: 12. The CDR3 spans 14 residues. Here the CDR3 DNA reads TGTGCCAGTTCGGACAGGGGCCTATTGGGGGGCTACACCTTC. Its protein is CASSDRGLLGGYTF.

About this clonotype itself: Sequence at one end of the junction differs from germline and may be a read error. The chain has TRBV19 and TRBJ2-1; the match to TRBD2 covers 7 bases. CDR1 and CDR2 (germline): LNHDA, SQIVND (reference sequence). This CDR3 is built from 14 residues. CDR3 nucleotide sequence: TGTGCCAGTAATCGCGGGGGATCCTACAATGAGCAGATCTTC. Its protein product is CASNRGGSYNEQIF. Full variable domain (rest looked up from reference TRBV19 and TRBJ2-1): DGGITQSPKYLFRKEGQNVTLSCEQNLNHDAMYWYRQDPGQGLRLIYYSQIVNDFQKGDIAEGYSVSREKKESFPLTVTSAQKNPTAFYLCASNRGGSYNEQIFGPGTRLTVL.

This clonotype was found many times. The J gene is TRBJ2-5, the V gene TRBV7-2; D is undetermined. Germline loops: CDR1 SGHTA, CDR2 FQGNSA. The CDR3 contains 14 residues. Trimming removed 0 bases at V and 4 bases at J, with 9 bases between. CDR3 protein: CASSLAATRETQYF. The DNA for the CDR3 is TGTGCCAGCAGCTTAGCAGCAACGAGAGAGACCCAGTACTTC.

The chain carries TRBV5-1 and TRBJ1-2; TRBD1 aligns across 9 bases. Germline assignment: CDR1 SGHRS and CDR2 YFSETQ. J gave up 1 base and V 3 bases, and 16 bases lay outside the gene matches. The CDR3 length is 19 residues. This CDR3 reads CASSSGKPDRGFSNYGYTF. The CDR3 DNA is TGCGCCAGCAGCTCAGGAAAACCCGACAGGGGGTTTAGTAACTATGGCTACACCTTC.

The chain recombines TRBV12-3 or TRBV12-4 with TRBJ1-2, with D maybe TRBD1 (5 bases). The CDR3 runs to 13 residues. V was cut by 2 bases and J by 8 bases, with 12 bases left in between. This CDR3 is CASSLLRGRGYTF. The CDR3 DNA is TGTGCCAGCAGTTTACTGAGGGGAAGGGGCTACACCTTC.

The chain joins TRBV4-3 to TRBJ1-3; D is unclear. Germline CDR1 reads LGHNA; CDR2 reads YSLEER. The CDR3 spans 15 residues. V lost 1 base and J 1 base, leaving 8 bases between the germline ends. DNA of the CDR3: TGCGCCAGCAGCCAAGCCAAGAATTCTGGAAACACCATATATTTT. This gives the protein CASSQAKNSGNTIYF.

The gene calls are TRBV20-1 and TRBJ2-5; 11 positions match TRBD1. From germline, CDR1 is DFQATT and CDR2 SNEGSKA (reference sequence). CDR3 size: 15 residues. Losses at the gene ends were 6 bases for V and 4 bases for J; bases not matched to a gene: 10. This CDR3 is CSAIRSGTGGETQYF. In DNA, the CDR3 is TGCAGTGCCATCCGCTCCGGGACAGGGGGAGAGACCCAGTACTTC.

The CDR3 bases are TGTGCCAGCAGTGACGGAAAAGGGAGCGGTTCCTACGAGCAGTACTTC. Translation: CASSDGKGSGSYEQYF. V is TRBV6-5 and J is TRBJ2-7; weak D call: TRBD2 (5 bases). This CDR3 comprises 16 residues. V dropped 5 bases and J dropped 1 base, with 18 bases sitting between them. The germline V gene encodes CDR1 MNHEY and CDR2 SVGAGI.

This chain links TRBV20-1 with TRBJ1-1; 7 bases fit TRBD1. The CDR3 loop spans 15 amino acids. Germline values: CDR1 DFQATT, CDR2 SNEGSKA (reference sequence). V shed 0 bases and J 5 bases; nucleotides not matched to a gene: 9. The CDR3 region has the DNA TGCAGTGCTAGAGATCCGGGACAGTCCTTTACTGAAGCTTTCTTT. It codes for CSARDPGQSFTEAFF.

The chain joins TRBV28 to TRBJ2-4; no firm D call. V shed 7 bases and J shed 3 bases, with 13 bases lying between them. CDR3 size: 14 residues. Germline V gene data show CDR1 as MDHEN and CDR2 as SYDVKM. The CDR3 bases are TGTGCCAGCACCGGAACCATAGGCAAAAACATTCAGTACTTC. It translates to CASTGTIGKNIQYF. Full variable domain (outside the CDR3, taken from reference TRBV28 and TRBJ2-4): DVKVTQSSRYLVKRTGEKVFLECVQDMDHENMFWYRQDPGLGLRLIYFSYDVKMKEKGDIPEGYSVSREKKERFSLILESASTNQTSMYLCASTGTIGKNIQYFGAGTRLSVL.

This clonotype was seen a handful of times. The chain couples TRBV7-2 to TRBJ1-1, with D possibly matching TRBD1 (6 bases). The ends were cut back, 1 base at V and 4 bases at J, with 10 bases in the middle. This CDR3 spans 14 amino acids. Germline V CDR1 and CDR2: SGHTA, FQGNSA. The CDR3 is CASSLERGVTEAFF. The CDR3 DNA reads as TGTGCCAGCAGCTTAGAAAGGGGGGTCACTGAAGCTTTCTTT.

This clonotype was recorded a few times. The rearrangement links TRBV12-3 or TRBV12-4 to TRBJ2-1; a weak D match, TRBD2 (8 bases). The CDR3 spans 15 residues. V was shortened by 6 bases and J by 9 bases, with 21 bases between the two germline ends. CDR3 protein: CASRPSGRGPGEQFF. The CDR3 coding sequence is TGTGCCAGCAGGCCGTCCGGGAGGGGGCCTGGTGAGCAGTTCTTC.

CDR3 sequence: CSVEDGIRGAEAFF. The CDR3 DNA follows: TGCAGCGTTGAAGATGGTATCAGGGGGGCTGAAGCTTTCTTT. The chain carries TRBV29-1 and TRBJ1-1; 7 bases fit TRBD1. The V and J ends lost 0 bases and 6 bases, in that order; junction bases with no gene match: 7. CDR3 length equals 14 residues. Germline CDR1 is SQVTM and CDR2 is ANQGSEA.

This chain uses TRBV7-6 with TRBJ2-5; possibly TRBD2 for D (7 bases). The ends were cut back, 0 bases at V and 0 bases at J, with 14 bases in the middle. Germline V gene sequence: CDR1 SGHVS, CDR2 FNYEAQ. This CDR3 has 17 residues. The CDR3 spells CASSLALAGANQETQYF. As DNA, the CDR3 is TGTGCCAGCAGCTTAGCCCTGGCGGGGGCCAACCAAGAGACCCAGTACTTC.

The table lists this clonotype with a few counts. The V and J genes are TRBV7-3 and TRBJ1-1; 8 nucleotides align to TRBD1. V trimming: 5 bases; J trimming: 5 bases; junction bases outside the gene matches: 13. CDR1 is SGHTA, CDR2 FQGTGA, per germline. The CDR3 sequence is 16 residues long. CDR3 nucleotides: TGTGCCAGCAGCACGAGTCTGACAGGGGACAGAACTGAAGCTTTCTTT. Its protein is CASSTSLTGDRTEAFF.

The chain links TRBV27 to TRBJ2-7; 10 positions match TRBD2. This CDR3 is 17 amino acids long. CDR1 is MNHEY and CDR2 is SMNVEV in the germline V gene (reference sequence). The V segment lost 6 bases and the J segment 0 bases; nucleotides outside the gene matches: 11. As DNA, the CDR3 is TGTGCCAGCAGAGGGCTAGCGGGAGCCCCTTCCTCCTACGAGCAGTACTTC. Protein product: CASRGLAGAPSSYEQYF.

In this sample, this clonotype turned up a few times. This sequence joins TRBV5-1 and TRBJ1-1; 8 bases agree with TRBD1. This CDR3 is 14 amino acids long. The J segment lost 3 bases and the V segment lost 4 bases, leaving 5 bases of the junction unmatched. CDR1 is SGHRS and CDR2 is YFSETQ in the germline V gene. The CDR3 loop is CASSPMTGDTEAFF. CDR3 DNA: TGCGCCAGCAGCCCTATGACAGGGGACACTGAAGCTTTCTTT.

In nucleotides, the CDR3 is TGTGCCAGCAGCCCCAACCACTATACGCAGTATTTT. Its translation is CASSPNHYTQYF. The rearrangement uses TRBV7-8 and TRBJ2-3, with unresolved D. The CDR3 contains 12 residues. Germline V gives CDR1 SGHVS, CDR2 FQNEAQ. V lost 5 bases to trimming and J lost 7 bases, with 10 bases between them.

This clonotype was observed many times. The rearrangement joins TRBV7-2 to TRBJ2-5; D is ambiguous. The CDR3 covers 16 residues. Germline CDR1 and CDR2: SGHTA and FQGNSA. Trimming left V 4 bases short and J 5 bases short, with 20 bases between. Here the CDR3 reads CASSSPRGSLGETQYF. The CDR3 DNA is TGTGCCAGCAGCTCTCCCCGAGGAAGCTTGGGGGAGACCCAGTACTTC. Variable domain in full (rest from reference TRBV7-2 and TRBJ2-5): GAGVSQSPSNKVTEKGKDVELRCDPISGHTALYWYRQSLGQGLEFLIYFQGNSAPDKSGLPSDRFSAERTGGSVSTLTIQRTQQEDSAVYLCASSSPRGSLGETQYFGPGTRLLVL.

Many counts were recorded for this clonotype. V gene TRBV7-2 combines with J gene TRBJ2-3; TRBD2 aligns across 7 bases. Per the germline V gene, CDR1 is SGHTA and CDR2 is FQGNSA. The CDR3 totals 17 residues. J lost 9 bases, V lost 1 base, and 16 bases had no gene match. CDR3 region: CASSLGAAGLRPGTQYF. The CDR3 coding sequence is TGTGCCAGCAGCTTAGGGGCGGCGGGACTAAGGCCTGGCACGCAGTATTTT.